This T cell receptor beta chain is from a study of T cells after posttransplantation cyclophosphamide. This clone was counted at least ten times. Its antigen is not known. Sequenced by immunoSEQ multiplex PCR; TCRdb stores in-frame clones only, minus some. In total the sample includes 40,000 to 55,000 clones, none of them seen once. Germline CDR1 and CDR2: MRHNA and SNTAGT. The CDR3 is 13 amino acids. V lost 4 bases and J lost 4, with 10 bases in between. Overall study results and limits: Recipient CMV seropositivity and CMV reactivation strongly tracked TRB clonality. Tissue-infiltrating T cells from skin or gut overlapped little with blood T cells. Later post-transplant blood repertoires were often dominated by donor CD8+ memory clones.

This related bone marrow graft donor gave peripheral blood on the day of marrow donation. Sequencing input: PBMCs. The chain links TRBV6-4 to TRBJ2-5; possible D gene TRBD2, 5 bases. This receptor was obtained from a man aged 40-49 years in good health, CMV-negative, and a related stem cell transplant donor. As DNA, the CDR3 is TGTGCCAGCAGTGTGGAGGTGGGAGAGACCCAGTACTTC. This encodes CASSVEVGETQYF.